The source of this TCR beta chain is a study of T cell responses to AZD1222 COVID-19 vaccine. The study, taken as a whole, reports: Per reports, nearly half of all spike-specific TCRs target regions that are unmutated in variants.

The protocol was immunoSEQ multiplex PCR, while the TCRdb copy is restricted to in-frame clones and leaves out a portion. This table has 100,000 to 150,000 clones, under 95% appearing once. Comments on this clone: What it recognizes is unknown.

The V and J ends lost 6 bases and 0 bases, in that order; junction bases with no gene match: 4. This CDR3 region has 15 residues. CDR1 and CDR2 from the germline V gene are MDHEN and SYDVKM. The starting material was peripheral blood, obtained 28 days after the second AZD1222 dose. The chain combines TRBV28 with TRBJ2-2; TRBD1 aligns across 7 bases. The sequence was collected from an adult who received the AZD1222 COVID-19 vaccine. Here the CDR3 reads CASSSTGTNTGELFF. As DNA, the CDR3 is TGTGCCAGCAGCTCGACAGGGACGAACACCGGGGAGCTGTTTTTT.